Listed below are T cell receptor beta chains from one sample, sequenced in a study of T cell repertoires in cytomegalovirus infection. TCRdb re-called the reads with MiXCR, one entry per CDR3 protein. The sample consists of about 310,000 distinct CDR3 sequences, under 20% of them appearing once. The sequencing input was PBMCs. The receptors were sampled from a human donor in good health (CMV status not recorded). Some clones in this sample may be carry-over from other donors' samples. Both conserved end residues are part of each CDR3. The D gene is left open where the match is weak. Expanded clones get a size class; other rows say once, few or many, or leave the size out.

v_gene,abundance,j_gene,d_gene,CDR3nt,CDR3aa
TRBV2,few,TRBJ1-6,.,TGTGCCAGCAGTGAACGGCGGAGAAATTCACCCCTCCACTTT,CASSERRRNSPLHF
TRBV18,.,TRBJ2-6,TRBD1,TGTGCCAGCTCACAAGGACAGGCCGGGGCCAACGTCCTGACTTTC,CASSQGQAGANVLTF
TRBV12-3/TRBV12-4,.,TRBJ1-5,.,TGTGCCAGCAGTTTAGCCCAGGGCACATGGCAGCCCCAGCATTTT,CASSLAQGTWQPQHF
TRBV2,.,TRBJ2-5,.,TGTGCCAGCATGTCCGACCAAGAGACCCAGTACTTC,CASMSDQETQYF
TRBV14,few,TRBJ1-1,.,TGTGCCAGCAGCCAAGAGCCGGGGAACACTGAAGCTTTCTTT,CASSQEPGNTEAFF
TRBV10-3,few,TRBJ1-5,.,TGTGCCATCAGTGAGACAGGACGTAATCAGCCCCAGCATTTT,CAISETGRNQPQHF
TRBV6-2/TRBV6-3,many,TRBJ1-6,TRBD1,TGTGCCAGCAGTTGGACAGGACTGTCACCCCTCCACTTT,CASSWTGLSPLHF
TRBV7-8,many,TRBJ2-7,.,TGTGCCAGCAGCTTAGCCAGACCTAACTCCTACGAGCAGTACTTC,CASSLARPNSYEQYF
TRBV7-2,.,TRBJ1-2,TRBD1,TGTGCCAGCAGCGCTGGACAGGGCAGAAACTATGGCTACACCTTC,CASSAGQGRNYGYTF
TRBV7-2,many,TRBJ1-5,.,TGTGCCAGCAGCTTCGACAGTAGCAATCAGCCCCAGCATTTT,CASSFDSSNQPQHF
TRBV7-8,many,TRBJ1-1,.,TGTGCCAGCAGCTTACTTGGGCGGGAAGCTTTCTTT,CASSLLGREAFF
TRBV27,.,TRBJ1-5,.,TGTGCCAGCAGCCTTTTTGCCTCAGGGGATTATAGCAATCAGCCCCAGCATTTT,CASSLFASGDYSNQPQHF
TRBV18,.,TRBJ1-1,TRBD1,TGTGCCAGCTCAGCGGGACAGGGTAGGCCCTTCACTGAAGCTTTCTTT,CASSAGQGRPFTEAFF
TRBV4-3,.,TRBJ2-2,TRBD1,TGCGCCAGCACCCAGGGGGATCTTTATGCGACCGGGGAGCTGTTTTTT,CASTQGDLYATGELFF
TRBV7-2,many,TRBJ2-3,.,TGTGCCAGCAGCGTGAGCCCTAGCTTGGATACGCAGTATTTT,CASSVSPSLDTQYF
TRBV10-3,few,TRBJ1-5,TRBD1,TGTGCCATCAGTACCGGGACAGGGAACCAGCCCCAGCATTTT,CAISTGTGNQPQHF
TRBV12-3/TRBV12-4,.,TRBJ1-4,.,TGTGCCAGCAGTTTCGGTAGGACAGCCTGGAATGAAAAACTGTTTTTT,CASSFGRTAWNEKLFF
TRBV7-9,many,TRBJ1-1,.,TGTGCCAGCATGCCGTTAGAGAACACTGAAGCTTTCTTT,CASMPLENTEAFF
TRBV7-2,many,TRBJ1-6,.,TGTGCCAGCAGCTTAGACGGACGACCCCTCCACTTT,CASSLDGRPLHF
TRBV7-2,many,TRBJ2-7,TRBD1,TGTGCCAGCAGCGGGACAGGGGGGCCCTACGAGCAGTACTTC,CASSGTGGPYEQYF
TRBV10-3,few,TRBJ2-7,.,TGTGCCATCAGTGATATCGGAGGGGCGAGCTACGAGCAGTACTTC,CAISDIGGASYEQYF
TRBV30,.,TRBJ2-7,.,TGTGCCTGGATCCCTGTCTCCTACGAGCAGTACTTC,CAWIPVSYEQYF
TRBV28,.,TRBJ1-1,.,TGTGCCAGCAGTTTATTACAGGGCACGAACACTGAAGCTTTCTTT,CASSLLQGTNTEAFF
TRBV25-1,few,TRBJ1-4,TRBD1,TGTGCCAGCAGTGGGGGACAGGCTGCAACTAATGAAAAACTGTTTTTT,CASSGGQAATNEKLFF
TRBV7-2,few,TRBJ1-1,.,TGTGCCAGCAGCTTAATACGGACAAGTCGTGAAGCTTTCTTT,CASSLIRTSREAFF
TRBV4-1,few,TRBJ2-1,.,TGCGCCAGCAGCCAAGATTTGAGGGGTCTCATTTACAATGAGCAGTTCTTC,CASSQDLRGLIYNEQFF
TRBV2,few,TRBJ1-2,.,TGTGCCAGCAGTCAACCCGACAATTTCTATGGCTACACCTTC,CASSQPDNFYGYTF
TRBV2,.,TRBJ2-1,TRBD2,TGTGCCAGCAGTGGGGGACTATCGGTGGATGAGCAGTTCTTC,CASSGGLSVDEQFF
TRBV6-1,.,TRBJ2-1,TRBD2,TGTGCCAGCACTGGTTCAAGCGGGGGGGCGGGTAATGAGCAGTTCTTC,CASTGSSGGAGNEQFF